The 27 T cell receptor beta chains presented below share a single source sample, sequenced in a study of blood T cell repertoires in COVID-19 (TCRdb year 2020). Libraries were constructed by the immunoSEQ multiplex PCR assay. Held by TCRdb, this immuneACCESS table contains in-frame sequences only and omits some clones. Under half of the omission traces to an unresolved V gene where checked; the cause of the rest is unknown. A total of roughly 180,000 clones appear in this sample, 80% to 90% of them only once. The ten largest make up 5.4% of the sample. Sequenced sample: peripheral blood. The receptors here all came from a woman in her forties or fifties with COVID-19, enrolled during active disease.

The CDR3 DNA follows: TGTGCCAGCAGAGCCACAGGGAATAGCAATCAGCCCCAGCATTTT. This encodes CASRATGNSNQPQHF. This rearrangement joins TRBV3-1 (or the pseudogene TRBV3-2) to TRBJ1-5, with D possibly TRBD1 on 6 matching bases. CDR1 is LGHDT, CDR2 YNNKEL, per germline (reference sequence). This CDR3 has 15 residues. V shed 6 bases and J shed 0 bases, with 12 bases lying between them.

This chain uses TRBV7-9 with TRBJ1-3; D uncertain. Between the trimmed V and J ends, which lost 4 bases and 0 bases, there was a span of 13 bases. This CDR3 is 16 amino acids long. Looked up from germline, CDR1 is SEHNR and CDR2 is FQNEAQ (reference sequence). CDR3 loop: CASSSNSGNSGNTIYF. The DNA for the CDR3 is TGTGCCAGCAGCTCAAATTCCGGGAACTCTGGAAACACCATATATTTT.

Here the CDR3 DNA reads TGTGCCAGCAGCTTAGCAGACTTGAACACTGAAGCTTTCTTT. It specifies CASSLADLNTEAFF. The chain links TRBV7-8 to TRBJ1-1; D is unresolved. V shed 0 bases and J shed 0 bases, with 5 bases lying between them. The CDR3 spans 14 residues. The V gene's germline CDR1 is SGHVS and CDR2 FQNEAQ.

The chain uses TRBV9 and TRBJ1-1; 8 bases line up with TRBD1. The germline gives CDR1 SGDLS, CDR2 YYNGEE. Trimming removed 3 bases from V and 5 bases from J; junction bases left unmatched: 6. The CDR3 is 14 residues long. In nucleotides, the CDR3 is TGTGCCAGCAGCGGTGGACAGGGCCAGACTGAAGCTTTCTTT. It is translated as CASSGGQGQTEAFF.

The table lists this clone with a count of one. The chain links TRBV9 to TRBJ1-4; 7 nucleotides line up with TRBD1. This CDR3 comprises 17 residues. CDR1 and CDR2 from the germline V gene are SGDLS and YYNGEE. J gave up 3 bases and V 0 bases, and 8 bases lay outside the gene matches. The CDR3 nucleotides are TGTGCCAGCAGCGTAGGCCACACAGGGGTTGCTAATGAAAAACTGTTTTTT. Translated, it gives CASSVGHTGVANEKLFF.

The chain has TRBV21-1 and TRBJ1-2. TRBV21-1 is a known pseudogene. This CDR3 has 21 amino acids. CDR3 region: CATWLSLSSTPRDSGHYGYTF. The CDR3 coding sequence is TGTGCCACCTGGCTGAGCCTCAGCAGCACACCTCGGGACTCAGGGCACTATGGCTACACCTTC.

The rearrangement uses TRBV10-3 and TRBJ2-7, with D uncertain. The V gene lost 6 bases and the J gene lost 2 bases, with 8 bases spanning the gap. This CDR3 has 12 amino acids. CDR1 is ENHRY, CDR2 SYGVKD, per germline. The CDR3 spells CAISTKTYEQYF. CDR3 DNA: TGTGCCATCAGCACAAAGACCTACGAGCAGTACTTC.

This clone was seen just once. J is TRBJ2-3 and V is TRBV11-1; 8 bases are shared with TRBD1. Germline CDR1 reads SGHAT; CDR2 reads FQDESV (reference sequence). The CDR3 has 15 amino acids. Trimming at V came to 3 bases and at J to 1 base, leaving 3 bases not matched to a gene. CDR3 DNA sequence: TGTGCCAGCAGCTTCCGGGACAGGCGCACAGATACGCAGTATTTT. This sequence encodes CASSFRDRRTDTQYF.

The gene calls are TRBV7-3 and TRBJ2-1; a possible D gene is TRBD2 (7 bases). CDR1 SGHTA and CDR2 FQGTGA come from the germline V gene. Trimming left V 8 bases short and J 5 bases short, with 19 bases between. The CDR3 is 15 amino acids. CDR3 DNA: TGTGCCAGCGCATCGGGGGGCGTAGGCAACAATGAGCAGTTCTTC. It codes for CASASGGVGNNEQFF. The whole variable domain, remainder taken from reference TRBV7-3 and TRBJ2-1, is GAGVSQTPSNKVTEKGKYVELRCDPISGHTALYWYRQSLGQGPEFLIYFQGTGAADDSGLPNDRFFAVRPEGSVSTLKIQRTERGDSAVYLCASASGGVGNNEQFFGPGTRLTVL.

This clone was picked up a small number of times. This sequence joins TRBV7-9 and TRBJ2-6; D perhaps matches TRBD2 (7 bases). Germline loops: CDR1 SEHNR, CDR2 FQNEAQ (reference sequence). The CDR3 contains 13 residues. The CDR3 here is CCGGLSGANVLTF. CDR3 DNA sequence: TGTTGCGGGGGCCTCTCTGGGGCCAACGTCCTGACTTTC.

This clone appeared a single time. The CDR3 protein is CASSLERGWNTEAFF. The CDR3 nucleotides are TGCGCCAGCAGCTTGGAGCGGGGATGGAACACTGAAGCTTTCTTT. The chain is built from TRBV5-1 and TRBJ1-1; D ambiguous. This CDR3 is built from 15 residues. Germline values: CDR1 SGHRS, CDR2 YFSETQ. V lost 0 bases and J lost 1, with 10 bases in between.

The chain combines TRBV7-9 with TRBJ1-4; D possibly corresponds to TRBD1 (6 bases). Germline CDR1 reads SEHNR; CDR2 reads FQNEAQ (reference sequence). Trimming shortened V by 4 bases and J by 7 bases, and 16 bases separated the two germline ends. This CDR3 has 15 amino acids. In DNA form, the CDR3 reads TGTGCCAGCAGCTCCGCAGGGGAGAGGGGTGAAAAACTGTTTTTT. Translated: CASSSAGERGEKLFF. Full variable domain (remainder filled in from reference TRBV7-9 and TRBJ1-4): DTGVSQNPRHKITKRGQNVTFRCDPISEHNRLYWYRQTLGQGPEFLTYFQNEAQLEKSRLLSDRFSAERPKGSFSTLEIQRTEQGDSAMYLCASSSAGERGEKLFFGSGTQLSVL.

The rearrangement links TRBV3-1 (or the pseudogene TRBV3-2) to TRBJ1-2; D gene uncertain. Per the germline V gene, CDR1 is LGHDT and CDR2 is YNNKEL (reference sequence). V was clipped by 5 bases and J by 4 bases, with 20 bases between them. There are 16 residues in the CDR3. The CDR3 nucleotides read TGTGCCAGCAGCAGCTCAGATCGGGGTTTTGGCTATGGCTACACCTTC. Residues: CASSSSDRGFGYGYTF.

This chain links TRBV7-2 with TRBJ2-7, with 9 bases fitting TRBD2. The ends lost 5 bases at V and 0 bases at J; junction bases unmatched: 5. Germline V gene sequence: CDR1 SGHTA, CDR2 FQGNSA. The CDR3 totals 15 residues. DNA for the CDR3: TGTGCCAGCAGCCCGGGACTAGCAAACTCCTACGAGCAGTACTTC. Its protein is CASSPGLANSYEQYF. Drawing the rest from reference TRBV7-2 and TRBJ2-7, the complete variable domain is GAGVSQSPSNKVTEKGKDVELRCDPISGHTALYWYRQSLGQGLEFLIYFQGNSAPDKSGLPSDRFSAERTGGSVSTLTIQRTQQEDSAVYLCASSPGLANSYEQYFGPGTRLTVT.

The V and J genes are TRBV29-1 and TRBJ1-3; D possibly corresponds to TRBD1 (5 bases). This CDR3 spans 13 amino acids. Trimming left V 2 bases short and J 1 base short, with 6 bases between. From germline, CDR1 is SQVTM and CDR2 ANQGSEA. The CDR3 sequence is CSVEQGSGNTIYF. For the CDR3, the DNA is TGCAGCGTTGAACAGGGTTCTGGAAACACCATATATTTT.

The genes are TRBV5-1 and TRBJ1-2; D remains ambiguous. CDR1 is SGHRS and CDR2 is YFSETQ in the germline V gene. This CDR3 region has 12 residues. V was trimmed by 0 bases and J by 10 bases, leaving 10 bases between them. CDR3 protein: CASSLDQRDYTF. In DNA form, the CDR3 reads TGCGCCAGCAGCTTGGACCAGCGGGACTACACCTTC.

This rearrangement joins TRBV19 to TRBJ2-3; D unresolved. The CDR3 totals 15 residues. CDR1 is LNHDA, CDR2 SQIVND, per germline (reference sequence). V was shortened by 6 bases and J by 4 bases, with 17 bases between the two germline ends. The CDR3 sequence is CASRVAGRVADTQYF. CDR3 sequence (DNA): TGTGCCAGTAGGGTGGCCGGTCGGGTTGCAGATACGCAGTATTTT.

V gene TRBV4-1 combines with J gene TRBJ2-7; 9 bases fit TRBD2. The CDR3 contains 18 residues. Germline lookup yields CDR1 MGHRA and CDR2 YSYEKL. The V and J ends lost 0 bases and 5 bases, in that order; junction bases with no gene match: 14. The CDR3 here is CASSQEGAGGPLKNEQYF. CDR3 bases: TGCGCCAGCAGCCAAGAAGGGGCGGGGGGGCCTTTGAAGAACGAGCAGTACTTC.

This CDR3 reads CASSLERMGRGTEAFF. The CDR3 nucleotides are TGTGCCAGCAGTTTAGAACGCATGGGGCGAGGCACTGAAGCTTTCTTT. The chain employs TRBV28 and TRBJ1-1, with D possibly matching TRBD1 (5 bases). Between the trimmed V and J ends, which lost 2 bases and 4 bases, there was a span of 17 bases. Germline CDR1 reads MDHEN; CDR2 reads SYDVKM. The CDR3 has 16 residues.

The rearrangement links TRBV19 to TRBJ1-4; D gene uncertain. CDR3 length equals 15 residues. Germline CDR1 and CDR2: LNHDA and SQIVND (reference sequence). Trimming removed 7 bases at V and 0 bases at J, with 12 bases between. This CDR3 reads CASKEATATNEKLFF. CDR3 DNA: TGTGCCAGTAAGGAAGCGACGGCAACTAATGAAAAACTGTTTTTT.

V usage is TRBV6-5 and J usage is TRBJ1-1; 10 bases fit TRBD1. The CDR3 contains 16 residues. V trimming: 4 bases; J trimming: 5 bases; junction bases outside the gene matches: 10. Germline V CDR1 and CDR2: MNHEY, SVGAGI. The CDR3 nucleotides read TGTGCCAGCAGTTTTGAGACAGGGGGCGTGGGAACTGAAGCTTTCTTT. Its translation is CASSFETGGVGTEAFF.

The V call is TRBV6-5, the J call TRBJ1-2, with a weak D call TRBD1 (5 bases). Trimming took 5 bases from V and 4 from J, leaving 14 bases between them. The CDR3 contains 14 residues. Germline CDR1 is MNHEY and CDR2 is SVGAGI. This CDR3 reads CASSPGTGVYGYTF. DNA of the CDR3: TGTGCCAGCAGTCCCGGGACTGGTGTCTATGGCTACACCTTC.

The chain carries TRBV27 and TRBJ2-5, with 11 nucleotides matching TRBD2. The CDR3 loop spans 15 amino acids. CDR1 is MNHEY and CDR2 is SMNVEV in the germline V gene (reference sequence). V dropped 5 bases and J dropped 4; count of bases not matched to a gene: 6. The CDR3 region is CASSGTSGGIETQYF. As DNA, the CDR3 is TGTGCCAGCAGTGGCACTAGCGGGGGAATAGAGACCCAGTACTTC.

The gene calls are TRBV18 and TRBJ1-2, with TRBD1 matching over 10 bases. This CDR3 contains 15 residues. V was clipped by 3 bases and J by 4 bases; unmatched bases: 5. From germline, CDR1 is KGHSH and CDR2 LQKENI. The CDR3 nucleotides are TGTGCCAGCTCACCCCCGGGACAGGGGCTCTATGGCTACACCTTC. Its protein is CASSPPGQGLYGYTF. The full variable domain, with the rest looked up from reference TRBV18 and TRBJ1-2, is NAGVMQNPRHLVRRRGQEARLRCSPMKGHSHVYWYRQLPEEGLKFMVYLQKENIIDESGMPKERFSAEFPKEGPSILRIQQVVRGDSAAYFCASSPPGQGLYGYTFGSGTRLTVV.

The genes are TRBV7-2 and TRBJ2-3, with 9 bases matching TRBD1. The CDR3 covers 17 residues. V dropped 1 base and J dropped 3; count of bases not matched to a gene: 8. Germline CDR1 reads SGHTA; CDR2 reads FQGNSA. In DNA, the CDR3 is TGTGCCAGCAGCTTAGGAGGGAGAGGACAGGGGACAGATACGCAGTATTTT. Translating gives CASSLGGRGQGTDTQYF. The full variable domain, in which reference TRBV7-2 and TRBJ2-3 provide the parts outside the CDR3, is GAGVSQSPSNKVTEKGKDVELRCDPISGHTALYWYRQSLGQGLEFLIYFQGNSAPDKSGLPSDRFSAERTGGSVSTLTIQRTQQEDSAVYLCASSLGGRGQGTDTQYFGPGTRLTVL.

The chain employs TRBV14 and TRBJ2-2; D perhaps matches TRBD2 (6 bases). Germline-derived CDR1 and CDR2 are SGHDN and FVKESK. The CDR3 spans 16 residues. Trimming took 1 base from V and 4 from J, leaving 13 bases between them. The CDR3 nucleotides are TGTGCCAGCAGCCAAGGTGTTTGGAGGGGCACCGGGGAGCTGTTTTTT. Translation: CASSQGVWRGTGELFF. Full variable domain (outside the CDR3, taken from reference TRBV14 and TRBJ2-2): EAGVTQFPSHSVIEKGQTVTLRCDPISGHDNLYWYRRVMGKEIKFLLHFVKESKQDESGMPNNRFLAERTGGTYSTLKVQPAELEDSGVYFCASSQGVWRGTGELFFGEGSRLTVL.

In regard to this clone: This same CDR3 is encoded by further DNA sequences in the sample. The chain is built from TRBV5-1 and TRBJ1-5; no reliable D call. The CDR3 spans 14 residues. V was clipped by 0 bases and J by 7 bases, with 11 bases between them. CDR1 is SGHRS, CDR2 YFSETQ, per germline. CDR3 loop: CASSLGTGGQPQHF. For the CDR3, the DNA is TGCGCCAGCAGCTTGGGGACTGGCGGGCAGCCCCAGCATTTT.